The 27 T cell receptor beta chains presented below share a single source sample, sequenced in a study of control samples from healthy donors and cancer patients. Profiled with immunoSEQ multiplex PCR; TCRdb holds only in-frame clones, not every one. The table shows approximately 100,000 clones, with roughly 86% occurring only once. The specimen sequenced was blood. The receptors were gathered from a man aged 55 to 70 in good health.

The chain combines TRBV19 with TRBJ1-1, with D possibly matching TRBD1 (5 bases). The germline gives CDR1 LNHDA, CDR2 SQIVND (reference sequence). The ends were cut back, 5 bases at V and 1 base at J, with 8 bases in the middle. This CDR3 comprises 13 residues. DNA of the CDR3: TGTGCCAGTAGTGCAGACAGGAACACTGAAGCTTTCTTT. It is translated as CASSADRNTEAFF. Complete variable domain (other parts from reference TRBV19 and TRBJ1-1): DGGITQSPKYLFRKEGQNVTLSCEQNLNHDAMYWYRQDPGQGLRLIYYSQIVNDFQKGDIAEGYSVSREKKESFPLTVTSAQKNPTAFYLCASSADRNTEAFFGQGTRLTVV.

This clone was seen a single time. The genes are TRBV21-1 and TRBJ2-1; the D segment call TRBD2 is taken from the table without a DNA check. TRBV21-1 counts as a pseudogene. The CDR3 covers 11 residues. The CDR3 coding sequence is TGTGCCAGCCCTAGCCGTGGTGAGCAGTTCTTC. It specifies CASPSRGEQFF.

V and J are TRBV27 and TRBJ2-1, with 11 bases matching TRBD2. The CDR3 loop spans 15 amino acids. Germline assignment: CDR1 MNHEY and CDR2 SMNVEV (reference sequence). V gave up 3 bases and J gave up 8 bases; unmatched junction bases: 6. The CDR3 DNA is TGTGCCAGCAGTTTCCTAGCGGGGGGCCGGGATGAGCAGTTCTTC. Protein sequence: CASSFLAGGRDEQFF.

The chain couples TRBV6-5 to TRBJ1-2; D is ambiguous. Germline V gene data show CDR1 as MNHEY and CDR2 as SVGAGI. This CDR3 is 14 amino acids long. V was cut by 4 bases and J by 8 bases, with 17 bases left in between. The DNA for the CDR3 is TGTGCCAGCAGTTTAGACGGCGAGATTGAAGGCTACACCTTC. It codes for CASSLDGEIEGYTF.

The chain joins TRBV7-6 to TRBJ2-7, with 7 bases aligning to TRBD1. The CDR3 spans 16 residues. J lost 6 bases, V lost 1 base, and 12 bases had no gene match. Germline-derived CDR1 and CDR2 are SGHVS and FNYEAQ. The CDR3 protein is CASSLVGNRGSSEQYF. The CDR3 DNA follows: TGTGCCAGCAGCTTAGTAGGCAACAGGGGAAGCTCCGAGCAGTACTTC. Full variable domain (remainder filled in from reference TRBV7-6 and TRBJ2-7): GAGVSQSPRYKVTKRGQDVALRCDPISGHVSLYWYRQALGQGPEFLTYFNYEAQQDKSGLPNDRFSAERPEGSISTLTIQRTEQRDSAMYRCASSLVGNRGSSEQYFGPGTRLTVT.

The chain is built from TRBV3-1 (or the pseudogene TRBV3-2) and TRBJ2-7; D is undetermined. V dropped 5 bases and J dropped 2 bases, with 10 bases sitting between them. This CDR3 has 13 residues. From germline, CDR1 is LGHDT and CDR2 YNNKEL (reference sequence). Here the CDR3 reads CASSSRPAYEQYF. In DNA, the CDR3 is TGTGCCAGCAGCAGCCGACCAGCCTACGAGCAGTACTTC.

The rearrangement uses TRBV9 and TRBJ1-1, with D tentatively TRBD1 (5 bases). CDR1 and CDR2 (germline): SGDLS, YYNGEE. The CDR3 has 15 residues. The V end was cut by 0 bases, the J end by 4 bases, with 13 bases between. DNA of the CDR3: TGTGCCAGCAGCGTAGGGCAGGGAGGGTTCACTGAAGCTTTCTTT. It specifies CASSVGQGGFTEAFF. Filled out from reference TRBV9 and TRBJ1-1, the complete variable domain reads DSGVTQTPKHLITATGQRVTLRCSPRSGDLSVYWYQQSLDQGLQFLIQYYNGEERAKGNILERFSAQQFPDLHSELNLSSLELGDSALYFCASSVGQGGFTEAFFGQGTRLTVV.

The chain links TRBV24-1 to TRBJ2-5, with 7 bases identical to TRBD2. CDR3 length equals 16 residues. Germline values: CDR1 KGHDR, CDR2 SFDVKD. Trimming at V came to 0 bases and at J to 5 bases, leaving 8 bases not matched to a gene. The CDR3 protein is CATSDLSRDGGETQYF. In nucleotides, the CDR3 is TGTGCCACCAGTGATTTGTCTAGGGACGGGGGGGAGACCCAGTACTTC.

The chain links TRBV2 to TRBJ2-7; D possibly corresponds to TRBD2 (5 bases). CDR3 size: 12 residues. Germline-derived CDR1 and CDR2 are SNHLY and FYNNEI. Deletions cut 6 bases from V and 6 bases from J, with 12 bases between. Here the CDR3 DNA reads TGTGCCAGCAGGCCGGGCGGGCGCGAGCAGTACTTC. Encoded protein: CASRPGGREQYF.

The gene calls are TRBV5-4 and TRBJ2-3, with D unclear. The CDR3 has 15 amino acids. Germline assignment: CDR1 SGHNT and CDR2 YYREEE (reference sequence). Trimming cost V 1 base and J 1 base, with 10 bases left between them. This chain's CDR3 is CASSLWVSGTDTQYF. The CDR3 bases are TGTGCCAGCAGCTTGTGGGTCAGTGGCACAGATACGCAGTATTTT.

This chain connects TRBV3-1 (or the pseudogene TRBV3-2) to TRBJ1-1; D might be TRBD1 (5 bases). Germline CDR1 LGHDT, CDR2 YNNKEL (reference sequence). Trimming removed 10 bases at V and 1 base at J, with 10 bases between. CDR3 length equals 12 residues. The CDR3 DNA reads TGTGCCACCTCCACAGGGAACACTGAAGCTTTCTTT. Protein: CATSTGNTEAFF.

This chain joins TRBV7-6 and TRBJ1-1; the match to TRBD1 covers 9 bases. CDR3 length: 14 amino acids. Germline V gives CDR1 SGHVS, CDR2 FNYEAQ. The V and J ends lost 0 bases and 4 bases, in that order; junction bases with no gene match: 0. This CDR3 is CASSLATGGTEAFF. In DNA, the CDR3 is TGTGCCAGCAGCTTAGCGACAGGGGGCACTGAAGCTTTCTTT.

This clone occurred once. The chain couples TRBV23-1 to TRBJ2-1; D is undetermined. TRBV23-1 is sorted into the ORF group, with uncertain function. CDR3 length equals 14 residues. V shed 4 bases and J shed 5 bases, with 12 bases lying between them. This chain's CDR3 is CASSRPHFHNEQFF. In DNA form, the CDR3 reads TGCGCCAGCAGTCGCCCCCACTTCCACAATGAGCAGTTCTTC.

This rearrangement joins TRBV2 to TRBJ2-3; D is unresolved. V dropped 1 base and J dropped 5 bases, with 4 bases sitting between them. CDR3 length: 12 residues. Germline V gene lookup returns CDR1 SNHLY and CDR2 FYNNEI. The CDR3 DNA follows: TGTGCCAGCAGTGAAGGGAGAGATACGCAGTATTTT. Its translation is CASSEGRDTQYF.

The chain is built from TRBV5-5 and TRBJ1-1, with a possible D match to TRBD1 (6 bases). Trimming removed 2 bases from V and 5 bases from J, with 13 bases in between. Germline V lookup: CDR1 SGHKS, CDR2 YYEKEE (reference sequence). The CDR3 extends over 14 amino acids. The CDR3 loop is CASSFEGGRTEAFF. The CDR3 bases are TGTGCCAGCAGCTTTGAGGGGGGGAGGACTGAAGCTTTCTTT.

The genes are TRBV5-1 and TRBJ2-2; 7 nucleotides line up with TRBD2. Trimming cost V 7 bases and J 2 bases; bases outside gene matches: 8. The germline CDR1 and CDR2 sequences are SGHRS and YFSETQ. The CDR3 runs 15 residues. The chain's CDR3 is CASHPGGVNTGELFF. For the CDR3, the DNA is TGCGCCAGCCACCCGGGGGGAGTAAACACCGGGGAGCTGTTTTTT. Based on the CDR3 plus reference TRBV5-1 and TRBJ2-2, the full variable domain is KAGVTQTPRYLIKTRGQQVTLSCSPISGHRSVSWYQQTPGQGLQFLFEYFSETQRNKGNFPGRFSGRQFSNSRSEMNVSTLELGDSALYLCASHPGGVNTGELFFGEGSRLTVL.

The genes are TRBV29-1 and TRBJ2-3; TRBD2 might be the D (5 bases). CDR3 length: 13 residues. Trimming took off 4 bases at V and 5 bases at J, with 13 bases between the two ends. The germline V gene encodes CDR1 SQVTM and CDR2 ANQGSEA. The CDR3 DNA reads as TGCAGCGTTGGAGGGCCCAGCGGAGATACGCAGTATTTT. It translates to CSVGGPSGDTQYF.

This clone was seen a single time. V is TRBV7-8 and J is TRBJ2-5, with 7 nucleotides matching TRBD1. The length of the CDR3 is 14 residues. Germline loops: CDR1 SGHVS, CDR2 FQNEAQ. Germline trimming cut 3 bases from V and 2 bases from J; bases unmatched to any gene: 3. This chain's CDR3 is CASSFDREQETQYF. The CDR3 DNA is TGTGCCAGCAGCTTCGACAGGGAGCAAGAGACCCAGTACTTC.

This chain connects TRBV30 to TRBJ1-1; D is undetermined. The ends were cut back, 1 base at V and 5 bases at J, with 14 bases in the middle. CDR1 GTSNPN and CDR2 SVGIG come from the germline V gene (reference sequence). The CDR3 contains 14 residues. This CDR3 reads CAWSDGVVWTEAFF. The CDR3 DNA reads TGTGCCTGGAGTGATGGGGTTGTATGGACTGAAGCTTTCTTT.

V usage is TRBV2 and J usage is TRBJ2-7, with 7 bases that match TRBD2. V was clipped by 4 bases and J by 3 bases; unmatched bases: 9. This CDR3 has 15 residues. The germline V gene encodes CDR1 SNHLY and CDR2 FYNNEI. The CDR3 nucleotides are TGTGCCAGCAGTGGCGAAGCGGGGCCCCGCTACGAGCAGTACTTC. It yields the protein CASSGEAGPRYEQYF.

V and J are TRBV11-3 and TRBJ2-3; D is possibly TRBD2 (7 bases). The CDR3 consists of 15 residues. The germline CDR1 and CDR2 sequences are SGHNT and YENEEA. Trimming shortened V by 2 bases and J by 4 bases, and 13 bases separated the two germline ends. CDR3 residues: CASSLSGGHADTQYF. The CDR3 DNA reads TGTGCCAGCAGCTTATCCGGGGGGCACGCAGATACGCAGTATTTT. The variable domain in full, completed from reference TRBV11-3 and TRBJ2-3, reads EAGVVQSPRYKIIEKKQPVAFWCNPISGHNTLYWYLQNLGQGPELLIRYENEEAVDDSQLPKDRFSAERLKGVDSTLKIQPAELGDSAVYLCASSLSGGHADTQYFGPGTRLTVL.

Of note for this clone: This sample includes further DNA sequences coding for the same CDR3. V gene TRBV5-6 combines with J gene TRBJ2-7; D is perhaps TRBD2 (5 bases). The V end was cut by 5 bases, the J end by 6 bases, with 21 bases between. The germline gives CDR1 SGHDT, CDR2 YYEEEE. The CDR3 has 15 amino acids. CDR3 in DNA: TGTGCCAGCAGACAGTACGGTCGGGGTACGGCCGAGCAGTACTTC. Its translation: CASRQYGRGTAEQYF.

V gene TRBV9 combines with J gene TRBJ2-6; no firm D call. This CDR3 region has 12 residues. Trimming left V 3 bases short and J 4 bases short, with 2 bases between. From germline, CDR1 is SGDLS and CDR2 YYNGEE. CDR3 in amino acids: CASSAGANVLTF. CDR3 bases: TGTGCCAGCAGCGCAGGGGCCAACGTCCTGACTTTC.

The chain employs TRBV28 and TRBJ2-3, with D perhaps matching TRBD2 (6 bases). Per the germline V gene, CDR1 is MDHEN and CDR2 is SYDVKM. There are 15 residues in the CDR3. Trimming took 6 bases from V and 2 from J, leaving 15 bases between them. The CDR3 here is CASRQLAGNTDTQYF. DNA for the CDR3: TGTGCCAGCAGGCAACTAGCTGGTAACACAGATACGCAGTATTTT.

V usage is TRBV19 and J usage is TRBJ2-2; D is tentatively TRBD1 or TRBD2 (5 bases each). CDR3 size: 17 residues. Per the germline V gene, CDR1 is LNHDA and CDR2 is SQIVND (reference sequence). V gave up 1 base and J gave up 4 bases, with 16 bases separating them. CDR3 nucleotides: TGTGCCAGTAGTATAGGAGGGACGGCGGCTTTCACCGGGGAGCTGTTTTTT. This translates into CASSIGGTAAFTGELFF.

The rearrangement links TRBV5-1 to TRBJ2-1, with TRBD2 matching 8 bases. Per germline, CDR1 SGHRS and CDR2 YFSETQ. The CDR3 runs to 16 residues. Trimming cost V 0 bases and J 10 bases; bases outside gene matches: 12. The CDR3 DNA reads TGCGCCAGCAGCTTGGCCTATCGGGAGGGCCCTCGGGAGCAGTTCTTC. Translated, it gives CASSLAYREGPREQFF.

V gene TRBV3-1 (or the pseudogene TRBV3-2) combines with J gene TRBJ2-1; D perhaps matches TRBD1 (6 bases). V shed 1 base and J shed 6 bases, with 16 bases lying between them. Germline CDR1 reads LGHDT; CDR2 reads YNNKEL (reference sequence). The length of the CDR3 is 16 residues. The CDR3 here is CASSQGFAGDSNEQFF. As DNA, the CDR3 is TGTGCCAGCAGCCAAGGGTTCGCAGGGGATAGCAATGAGCAGTTCTTC.